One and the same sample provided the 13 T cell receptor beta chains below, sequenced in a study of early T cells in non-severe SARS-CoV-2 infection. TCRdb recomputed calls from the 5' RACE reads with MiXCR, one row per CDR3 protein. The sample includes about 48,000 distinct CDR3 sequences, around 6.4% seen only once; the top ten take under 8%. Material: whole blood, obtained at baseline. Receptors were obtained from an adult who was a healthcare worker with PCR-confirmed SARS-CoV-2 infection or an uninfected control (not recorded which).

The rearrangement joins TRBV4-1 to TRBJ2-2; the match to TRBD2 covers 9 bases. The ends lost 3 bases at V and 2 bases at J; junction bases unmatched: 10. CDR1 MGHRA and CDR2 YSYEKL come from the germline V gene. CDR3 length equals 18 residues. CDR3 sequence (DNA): TGCGCCAGCAGCCACGCCGGAGCGGGAGGCCGAAACACCGGGGAGCTGTTTTTT. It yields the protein CASSHAGAGGRNTGELFF.

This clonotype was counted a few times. CDR3 DNA sequence: TGTGCCAGCAGTTTAGAAGGCGGGAGTCTCGCAGATACGCAGTATTTT. Protein sequence: CASSLEGGSLADTQYF. This chain joins TRBV28 and TRBJ2-3; 7 nucleotides line up with TRBD2. CDR3 length: 16 amino acids. The J segment lost 4 bases and the V segment lost 2 bases, leaving 9 bases of the junction unmatched. Germline CDR1 is MDHEN and CDR2 is SYDVKM.

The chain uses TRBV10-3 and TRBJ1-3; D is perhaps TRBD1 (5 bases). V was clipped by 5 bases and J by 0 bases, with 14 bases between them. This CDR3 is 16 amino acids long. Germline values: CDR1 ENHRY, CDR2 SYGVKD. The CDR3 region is CAISRSTGPSGNTIYF. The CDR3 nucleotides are TGTGCCATCAGTCGCTCCACAGGTCCCTCTGGAAACACCATATATTTT.

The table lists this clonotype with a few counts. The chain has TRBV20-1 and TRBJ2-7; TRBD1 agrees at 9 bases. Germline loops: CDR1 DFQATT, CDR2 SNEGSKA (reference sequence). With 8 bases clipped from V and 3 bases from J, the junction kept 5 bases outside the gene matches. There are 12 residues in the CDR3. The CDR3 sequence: CSPVGQGYEQYF. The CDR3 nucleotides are TGCAGTCCGGTGGGACAGGGCTACGAGCAGTACTTC.

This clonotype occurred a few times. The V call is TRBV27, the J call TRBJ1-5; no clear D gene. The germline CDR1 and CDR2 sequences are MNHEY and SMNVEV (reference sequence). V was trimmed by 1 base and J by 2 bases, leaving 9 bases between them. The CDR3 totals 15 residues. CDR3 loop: CASSLLAGGNQPQHF. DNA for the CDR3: TGTGCCAGCAGTTTATTAGCCGGGGGCAATCAGCCCCAGCATTTT.

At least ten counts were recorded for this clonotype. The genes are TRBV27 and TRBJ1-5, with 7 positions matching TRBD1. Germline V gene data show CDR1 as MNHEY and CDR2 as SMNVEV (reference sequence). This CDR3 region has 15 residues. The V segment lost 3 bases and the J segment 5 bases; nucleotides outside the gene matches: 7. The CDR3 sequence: CASSFEGQGDQPQHF. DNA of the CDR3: TGTGCCAGCAGTTTTGAGGGGCAGGGGGATCAGCCCCAGCATTTT.

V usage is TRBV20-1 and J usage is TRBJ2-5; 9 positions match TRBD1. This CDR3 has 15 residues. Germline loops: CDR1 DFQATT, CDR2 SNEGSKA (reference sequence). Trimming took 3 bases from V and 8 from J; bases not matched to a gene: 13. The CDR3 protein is CSASSGQGPSETQYF. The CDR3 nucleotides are TGCAGTGCTAGTTCCGGACAGGGGCCATCCGAAACCCAGTACTTC.

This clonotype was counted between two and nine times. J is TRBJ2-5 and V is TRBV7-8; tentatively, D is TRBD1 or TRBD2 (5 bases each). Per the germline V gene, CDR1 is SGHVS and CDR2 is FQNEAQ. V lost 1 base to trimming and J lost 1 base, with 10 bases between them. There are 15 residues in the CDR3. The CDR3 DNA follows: TGTGCCAGCAGCTTAGACGGGGCTTTCCAAGAGACCCAGTACTTC. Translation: CASSLDGAFQETQYF.

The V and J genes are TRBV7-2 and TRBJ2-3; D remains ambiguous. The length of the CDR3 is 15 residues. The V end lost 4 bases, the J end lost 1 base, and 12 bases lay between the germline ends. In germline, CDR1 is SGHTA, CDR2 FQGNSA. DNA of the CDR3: TGTGCCAGCAGCTCATCTCCGATGGGCACAGATACGCAGTATTTT. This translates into CASSSSPMGTDTQYF.

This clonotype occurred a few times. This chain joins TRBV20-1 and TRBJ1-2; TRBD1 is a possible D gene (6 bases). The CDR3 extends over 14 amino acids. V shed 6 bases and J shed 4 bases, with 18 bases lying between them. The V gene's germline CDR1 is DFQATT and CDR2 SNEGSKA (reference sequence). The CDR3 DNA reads TGCAGTGCCACAGGGACACCCGGCGGCTATGGCTACACCTTC. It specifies CSATGTPGGYGYTF.

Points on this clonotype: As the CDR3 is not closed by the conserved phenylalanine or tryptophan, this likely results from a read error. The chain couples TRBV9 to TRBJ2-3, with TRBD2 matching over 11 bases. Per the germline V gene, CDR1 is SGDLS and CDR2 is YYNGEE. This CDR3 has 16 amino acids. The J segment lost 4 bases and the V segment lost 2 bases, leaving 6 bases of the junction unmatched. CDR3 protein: CASSVASGRMADTQYL. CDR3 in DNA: TGTGCCAGCAGCGTGGCTAGCGGGAGGATGGCAGATACGCAGTATCTT.

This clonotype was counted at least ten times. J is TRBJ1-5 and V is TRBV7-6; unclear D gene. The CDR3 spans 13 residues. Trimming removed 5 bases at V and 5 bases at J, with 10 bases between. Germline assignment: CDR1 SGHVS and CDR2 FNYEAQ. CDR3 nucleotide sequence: TGTGCCAGCAGCCTCTGGGAGGATCAGCCCCAGCATTTT. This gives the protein CASSLWEDQPQHF. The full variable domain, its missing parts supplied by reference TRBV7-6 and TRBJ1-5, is GAGVSQSPRYKVTKRGQDVALRCDPISGHVSLYWYRQALGQGPEFLTYFNYEAQQDKSGLPNDRFSAERPEGSISTLTIQRTEQRDSAMYRCASSLWEDQPQHFGDGTRLSIL.

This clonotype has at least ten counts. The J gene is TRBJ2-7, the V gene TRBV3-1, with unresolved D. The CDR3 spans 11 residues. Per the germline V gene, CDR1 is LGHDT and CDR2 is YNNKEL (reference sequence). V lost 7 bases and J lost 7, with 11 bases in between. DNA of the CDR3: TGTGCCAGCACCCAGCAAGGGGAGCAGTACTTC. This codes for CASTQQGEQYF.